Listed here are 22 T cell receptor beta chains from one sample, sequenced in a study of CD8+ T cells in alopecia areata. Treatment reported: oral pan-JAK inhibitor, 5-10 mg twice daily. RNA was extracted and reverse transcribed into cDNA as the sequencing template. Repertoires were generated with immunoSEQ multiplex PCR, while TCRdb's copy carries only in-frame clones and drops some. There are roughly 100,000 clones in the sample; 86% occur only once, and 8.5% to 14% lies in the top ten. Sequenced material: CD8+ T cells sorted from blood, taken between weeks 30 and 35, from a patient treated with tofacitinib. These receptors were collected from a human donor with alopecia areata.

The chain is built from TRBV5-5 and TRBJ2-7, with 9 positions matching TRBD1. The V gene end was trimmed by 4 bases and the J gene end by 2 bases; junction bases not matched to a gene: 4. The V gene's germline CDR1 is SGHKS and CDR2 YYEKEE (reference sequence). The CDR3 sequence is 14 residues long. CDR3 DNA: TGTGCCAGCAGCACGGGACAGGGAGCCTACGAGCAGTACTTC. Encoded protein: CASSTGQGAYEQYF.

CDR3: CASNNRASYEQYF. In nucleotides, the CDR3 is TGTGCCAGCAATAACAGGGCTTCCTACGAGCAGTACTTC. The chain combines TRBV6-1 with TRBJ2-7; tentatively, D is TRBD1 (6 bases). The CDR3 totals 13 residues. Trimming left V 7 bases short and J 1 base short, with 11 bases between. The germline gives CDR1 MNHNS, CDR2 SASEGT.

The chain carries TRBV5-1 and TRBJ1-2; the D gene is possibly TRBD1 (5 bases). The V end lost 4 bases, the J end lost 8 bases, and 18 bases lay between the germline ends. The CDR3 extends over 14 amino acids. The germline gives CDR1 SGHRS, CDR2 YFSETQ. CDR3 coding DNA: TGCGCCAGCAGCCAGGGAATCCCCTTGAACGGCTACACCTTC. Translation gives CASSQGIPLNGYTF.

This chain links TRBV6-1 with TRBJ2-6; D ambiguous. This CDR3 spans 14 amino acids. Germline V lookup: CDR1 MNHNS, CDR2 SASEGT. The V and J ends lost 8 bases and 2 bases respectively, with 10 bases between them. The CDR3 protein is CASDPFAGANVLTF. CDR3 in DNA: TGTGCCAGCGACCCCTTCGCTGGGGCCAACGTCCTGACTTTC.

The V call is TRBV5-1, the J call TRBJ2-3; 13 bases map to TRBD2. CDR1 is SGHRS, CDR2 YFSETQ, per germline. The junction had 5 bases not matched to a gene; V was cut back by 4 bases and J by 0 bases. This CDR3 contains 17 residues. CDR3: CASSLGTSGASTDTQYF. CDR3 nucleotides: TGCGCCAGCAGCCTGGGGACTAGCGGGGCGAGCACAGATACGCAGTATTTT.

A single count supports this clone. The chain employs TRBV12-2 and TRBJ2-7; the DNA was not used to check the table's D call, TRBD1. TRBV12-2 is a documented pseudogene. The CDR3 extends over 18 amino acids. CDR3 DNA: TGTGCAAGTCGCTTAGCCTCGCCAGGCACGGTCCAATTCTACGAGCAGTACTTC. It is translated as CASRLASPGTVQFYEQYF.

This clone occurred a few times. V gene TRBV6-6 combines with J gene TRBJ2-3, with 10 bases that match TRBD2. The V gene's germline CDR1 is MNHNY and CDR2 SVGAGI (reference sequence). This CDR3 region has 14 residues. Losses at the gene ends were 6 bases for V and 4 bases for J; bases not matched to a gene: 4. This CDR3 is CASRSGGVPDTQYF. Written as DNA, the CDR3 is TGTGCCAGCAGGAGCGGGGGGGTGCCAGATACGCAGTATTTT.

This clone was observed a few times. The chain recombines TRBV28 with TRBJ2-3; 8 bases are a match to TRBD1. Germline V gives CDR1 MDHEN, CDR2 SYDVKM. Trimming took 2 bases from V and 4 from J; bases not matched to a gene: 8. The CDR3 contains 16 residues. The CDR3: CASSLRAGGWADTQYF. The CDR3 DNA is TGTGCCAGCAGTTTACGGGCAGGGGGCTGGGCAGATACGCAGTATTTT.

The genes are TRBV28 and TRBJ2-3; unclear D gene. Trimming removed 1 base at V and 4 bases at J, with 3 bases between. CDR1 and CDR2 (germline): MDHEN, SYDVKM. This CDR3 has 12 amino acids. The chain's CDR3 is CASSLYSDTQYF. The CDR3 bases are TGTGCCAGCAGTTTATACTCAGATACGCAGTATTTT.

With respect to this clone: The CDR3 does not close with the conserved phenylalanine or tryptophan, likely indicating a read error. The chain has TRBV29-1 and TRBJ2-7; 10 bases fit TRBD1. Germline assignment: CDR1 SQVTM and CDR2 ANQGSEA. V lost 3 bases and J lost 2; bases outside the gene matches: 7. The CDR3 extends over 15 amino acids. The DNA for the CDR3 is TGCAGCGTTGAGTTTCCGGGACAGGGGACCTACGAGCAGTACCTC. It encodes CSVEFPGQGTYEQYL.

The rearrangement joins TRBV11-2 to TRBJ2-7; 13 positions agree with TRBD2. The CDR3 consists of 15 residues. V shed 5 bases, J shed 4 bases, and the junction held 5 bases outside the gene matches. Germline lookup yields CDR1 SGHAT and CDR2 FQNNGV. The CDR3 DNA is TGTGCCAGCAGCCGAACTAGCGGGAGGGAATACGAGCAGTACTTC. Protein product: CASSRTSGREYEQYF.

The CDR3: CAGLAGNYNEQFF. In DNA, the CDR3 is TGTGCCGGGCTAGCGGGAAACTACAATGAGCAGTTCTTC. V and J are TRBV30 and TRBJ2-1; TRBD2 matches 9 bases. Germline V gives CDR1 GTSNPN, CDR2 SVGIG (reference sequence). This CDR3 region has 13 residues. The ends lost 8 bases at V and 3 bases at J; junction bases unmatched: 5.

The chain links TRBV29-1 to TRBJ2-1; maybe TRBD1 (6 bases). CDR3 length equals 12 residues. The germline V gene encodes CDR1 SQVTM and CDR2 ANQGSEA. V was pared by 5 bases and J by 5 bases, with 10 bases between. The CDR3 loop reads CSVKSGDNEQFF. The DNA for the CDR3 is TGCAGCGTTAAATCAGGGGACAATGAGCAGTTCTTC.

This chain connects TRBV29-1 to TRBJ2-7; D is uncertain. CDR1 and CDR2 from the germline V gene are SQVTM and ANQGSEA. Deletions cut 6 bases from V and 2 bases from J, with 14 bases between. The CDR3 spans 13 residues. The CDR3 coding sequence is TGCAGCGTCGAGTACGTAGGGACCTACGAGCAGTACTTC. It translates to CSVEYVGTYEQYF.

The CDR3 spells CASSSRNYGYTF. Written as DNA, the CDR3 is TGTGCCAGCAGCTCCAGAAACTATGGCTACACCTTC. The chain couples TRBV7-9 to TRBJ1-2, with D unresolved. Germline CDR1 and CDR2: SEHNR and FQNEAQ (reference sequence). The CDR3 extends over 12 amino acids. V was clipped by 4 bases and J by 2 bases, with 5 bases between them.

The DNA for the CDR3 is TGCGCCAGCAGCTCAGACTCCTACGAGCAGTACTTC. Translating gives CASSSDSYEQYF. V gene TRBV5-1 combines with J gene TRBJ2-7, with D unresolved. This CDR3 spans 12 amino acids. Trimming stripped 3 bases from V and 0 bases from J, with 4 bases between. CDR1 and CDR2 (germline): SGHRS, YFSETQ.

The chain employs TRBV7-6 and TRBJ2-5; D gene ambiguous. Germline V gives CDR1 SGHVS, CDR2 FNYEAQ. V lost 0 bases to trimming and J lost 5 bases, with 7 bases between them. The CDR3 loop spans 13 amino acids. CDR3 residues: CASSLAQWETQYF. CDR3 in DNA: TGTGCCAGCAGCTTAGCGCAATGGGAGACCCAGTACTTC.

The chain employs TRBV9 and TRBJ1-1; a possible D gene is TRBD1 (5 bases). Germline CDR1 and CDR2: SGDLS and YYNGEE. This CDR3 spans 15 amino acids. Trimming pared 0 bases from V and 2 bases from J, leaving 11 bases between. CDR3 coding DNA: TGTGCCAGCAGCGTAGCTCGGGGGAGTAACACTGAAGCTTTCTTT. Encoded protein: CASSVARGSNTEAFF.

In this sample, this clone turned up a few times. Distinct nucleotide sequences in the sample also encode this CDR3. The chain is built from TRBV27 and TRBJ1-5, with TRBD1 as a possible D gene (5 bases). V gave up 3 bases and J gave up 1 base, with 10 bases separating them. The CDR3 spans 15 residues. Germline assignment: CDR1 MNHEY and CDR2 SMNVEV (reference sequence). The CDR3 region is CASSFVRASNQPQHF. In DNA, the CDR3 is TGTGCCAGCAGTTTTGTCAGGGCGAGCAATCAGCCCCAGCATTTT.

The chain combines TRBV29-1 with TRBJ2-1; 11 nucleotides align to TRBD1. The CDR3 is 15 residues long. Germline V gene sequence: CDR1 SQVTM, CDR2 ANQGSEA. J was trimmed by 5 bases and V by 3 bases; bases with no gene match: 6. The CDR3 loop reads CSVEGDRGIDNEQFF. The CDR3 bases are TGCAGCGTTGAGGGGGACAGGGGGATTGACAATGAGCAGTTCTTC.

This chain uses TRBV11-2 with TRBJ2-1, with TRBD2 matching 11 bases. The CDR3 sequence is 18 residues long. Germline V gene data show CDR1 as SGHAT and CDR2 as FQNNGV. V lost 3 bases, J lost 3 bases, and 10 bases stayed unmatched. This CDR3 reads CASSFRLAGKVGYNEQFF. Written as DNA, the CDR3 is TGTGCCAGCAGCTTCAGACTAGCGGGGAAGGTCGGCTACAATGAGCAGTTCTTC.

The chain joins TRBV29-1 to TRBJ2-1; TRBD2 matches at 9 bases. The V and J ends lost 7 bases and 10 bases, in that order; junction bases with no gene match: 11. This CDR3 has 13 residues. Germline V gene data show CDR1 as SQVTM and CDR2 as ANQGSEA. The CDR3 DNA reads as TGCAGCGCAGATTCCGGGACTAGCCCCGAGCAGTTCTTC. Translation gives CSADSGTSPEQFF.